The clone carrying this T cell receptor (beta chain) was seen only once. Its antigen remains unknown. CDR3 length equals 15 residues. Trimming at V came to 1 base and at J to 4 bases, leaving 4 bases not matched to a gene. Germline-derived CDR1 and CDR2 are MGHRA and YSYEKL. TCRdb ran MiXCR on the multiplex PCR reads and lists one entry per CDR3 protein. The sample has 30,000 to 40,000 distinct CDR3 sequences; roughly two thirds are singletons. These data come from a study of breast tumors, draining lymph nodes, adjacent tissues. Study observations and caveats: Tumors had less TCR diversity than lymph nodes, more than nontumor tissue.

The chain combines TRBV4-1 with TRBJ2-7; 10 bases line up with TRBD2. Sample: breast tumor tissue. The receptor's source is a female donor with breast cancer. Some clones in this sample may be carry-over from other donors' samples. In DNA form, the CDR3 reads TGCGCCAGCAGCCAAGGTGCTAGCGGGAGTTACGAGCAGTACTTC. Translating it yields CASSQGASGSYEQYF.